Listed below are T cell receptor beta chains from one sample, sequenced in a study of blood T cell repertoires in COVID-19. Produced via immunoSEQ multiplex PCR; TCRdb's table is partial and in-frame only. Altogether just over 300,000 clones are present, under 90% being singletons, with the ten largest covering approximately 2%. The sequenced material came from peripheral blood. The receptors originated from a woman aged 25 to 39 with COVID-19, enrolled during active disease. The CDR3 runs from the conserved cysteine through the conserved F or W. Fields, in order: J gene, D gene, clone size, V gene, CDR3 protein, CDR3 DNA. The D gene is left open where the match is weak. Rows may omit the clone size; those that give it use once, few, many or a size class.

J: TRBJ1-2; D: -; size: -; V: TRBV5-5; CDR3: CASSLQGPNYGYTF; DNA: TGTGCCAGCAGCTTACAGGGCCCTAACTATGGCTACACCTTC
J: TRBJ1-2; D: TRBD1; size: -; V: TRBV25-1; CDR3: CASLIRQGNVSYTF; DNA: TGTGCCAGCTTGATCCGACAGGGTAATGTTAGCTACACCTTC
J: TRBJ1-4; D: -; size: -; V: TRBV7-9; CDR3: CASSSGFATNEKLFF; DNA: TGTGCCAGCAGCTCGGGATTTGCAACTAATGAAAAACTGTTTTTT
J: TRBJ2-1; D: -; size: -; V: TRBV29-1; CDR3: CSVEVGDYNEQFF; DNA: TGCAGCGTTGAAGTCGGGGACTACAATGAGCAGTTCTTC
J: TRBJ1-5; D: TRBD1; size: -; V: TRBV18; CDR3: CASSPRQGRNQPQHF; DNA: TGTGCCAGCTCACCCCGACAGGGGAGGAATCAGCCCCAGCATTTT
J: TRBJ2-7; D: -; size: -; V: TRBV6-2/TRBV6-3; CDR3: CASSYRGSSYEQYF; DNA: TGTGCCAGCAGTTACAGGGGAAGCTCCTACGAGCAGTACTTC
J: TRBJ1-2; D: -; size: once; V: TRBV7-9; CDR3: CASSPTGYGYTF; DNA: TGTGCCAGCAGCCCCACAGGCTATGGCTACACCTTC
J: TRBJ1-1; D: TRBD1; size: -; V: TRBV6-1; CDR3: CASSDRGPFTEAFF; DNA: TGTGCCAGTTCGGACAGGGGGCCATTCACTGAAGCTTTCTTT
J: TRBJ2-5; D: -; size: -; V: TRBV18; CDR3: CASSPPLGATQYF; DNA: TGTGCCAGCTCACCACCGTTGGGGGCGACCCAGTACTTC
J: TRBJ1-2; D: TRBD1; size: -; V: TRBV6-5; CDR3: CASQPGQGYGYTF; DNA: TGTGCCAGCCAGCCGGGACAGGGGTATGGCTACACCTTC
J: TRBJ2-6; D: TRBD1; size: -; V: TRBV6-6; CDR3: CASSPLDREQLSGANVLTF; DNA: TGTGCCAGCAGTCCATTAGACAGGGAACAACTCTCTGGGGCCAACGTCCTGACTTTC
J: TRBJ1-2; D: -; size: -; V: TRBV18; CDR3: CASSLEMGPTGYTF; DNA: TGTGCCAGCTCCCTCGAAATGGGGCCGACTGGCTACACCTTC
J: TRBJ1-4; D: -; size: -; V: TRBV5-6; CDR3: CASSLRHQGGEKLFF; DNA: TGTGCCAGCAGCTTGCGCCATCAAGGAGGCGAAAAACTGTTTTTT
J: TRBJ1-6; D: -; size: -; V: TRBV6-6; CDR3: CASSLQGRGNSPLHF; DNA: TGTGCCAGCAGTTTACAGGGTAGGGGAAATTCACCCCTCCACTTT
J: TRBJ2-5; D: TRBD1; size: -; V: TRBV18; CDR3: CASSPGVGTGSKTQYF; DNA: TGTGCCAGCTCACCGGGCGTAGGGACAGGGAGCAAGACCCAGTACTTC
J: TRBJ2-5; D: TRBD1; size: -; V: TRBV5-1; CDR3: CASSLVYTGGQGGETQYF; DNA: TGCGCCAGCAGCTTGGTTTATACGGGCGGACAGGGGGGAGAGACCCAGTACTTC
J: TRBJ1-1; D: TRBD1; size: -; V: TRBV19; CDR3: CASSALDRGRTEAFF; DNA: TGTGCCAGTAGTGCCTTAGACAGGGGACGAACTGAAGCTTTCTTT
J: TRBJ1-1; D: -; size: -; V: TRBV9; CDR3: CASSVGAGALGTEAFF; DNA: TGTGCCAGCAGCGTAGGGGCAGGGGCTTTAGGCACTGAAGCTTTCTTT
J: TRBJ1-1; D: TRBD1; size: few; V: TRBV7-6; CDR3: CASRRMTFGQDEAFF; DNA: TGTGCCAGCAGAAGGATGACGTTCGGACAGGACGAAGCTTTCTTT
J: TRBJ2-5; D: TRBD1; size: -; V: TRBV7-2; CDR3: CASSFDRGGETQYF; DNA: TGTGCCAGCAGCTTCGACAGGGGGGGAGAGACCCAGTACTTC
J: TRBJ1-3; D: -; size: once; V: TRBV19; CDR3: CASISSSGNTIYF; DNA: TGTGCCAGTATTTCCAGCTCTGGAAACACCATATATTTT
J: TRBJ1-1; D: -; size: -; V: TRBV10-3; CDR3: CAISDLWRRGTNTEAFF; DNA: TGTGCCATCAGTGACCTCTGGAGGCGGGGAACGAACACTGAAGCTTTCTTT
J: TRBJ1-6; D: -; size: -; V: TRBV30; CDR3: CAWSVRTDFLYNSPLHF; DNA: TGTGCCTGGAGTGTTAGGACTGATTTTTTGTATAATTCACCCCTCCACTTT
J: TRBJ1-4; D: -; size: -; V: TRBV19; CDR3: CASSTPLGGGTEKLFF; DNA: TGTGCCAGTAGTACCCCGCTTGGAGGAGGTACTGAAAAACTGTTTTTT
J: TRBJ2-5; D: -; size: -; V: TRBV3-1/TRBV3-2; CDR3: CASSQGFRETQYF; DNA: TGTGCCAGCAGCCAAGGTTTTCGGGAGACCCAGTACTTC
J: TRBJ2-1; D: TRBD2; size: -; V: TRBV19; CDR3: CASSPQRGYNEQFF; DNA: TGTGCCAGTAGTCCCCAGCGGGGCTACAATGAGCAGTTCTTC
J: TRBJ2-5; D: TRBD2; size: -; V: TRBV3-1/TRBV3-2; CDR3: CASSQDFLAGGPETQYF; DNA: TGTGCCAGCAGCCAAGATTTTCTAGCGGGGGGGCCGGAGACCCAGTACTTC
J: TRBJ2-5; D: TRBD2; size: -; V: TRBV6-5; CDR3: CASTGLAEETQYF; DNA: TGTGCCAGCACGGGACTAGCGGAAGAGACCCAGTACTTC